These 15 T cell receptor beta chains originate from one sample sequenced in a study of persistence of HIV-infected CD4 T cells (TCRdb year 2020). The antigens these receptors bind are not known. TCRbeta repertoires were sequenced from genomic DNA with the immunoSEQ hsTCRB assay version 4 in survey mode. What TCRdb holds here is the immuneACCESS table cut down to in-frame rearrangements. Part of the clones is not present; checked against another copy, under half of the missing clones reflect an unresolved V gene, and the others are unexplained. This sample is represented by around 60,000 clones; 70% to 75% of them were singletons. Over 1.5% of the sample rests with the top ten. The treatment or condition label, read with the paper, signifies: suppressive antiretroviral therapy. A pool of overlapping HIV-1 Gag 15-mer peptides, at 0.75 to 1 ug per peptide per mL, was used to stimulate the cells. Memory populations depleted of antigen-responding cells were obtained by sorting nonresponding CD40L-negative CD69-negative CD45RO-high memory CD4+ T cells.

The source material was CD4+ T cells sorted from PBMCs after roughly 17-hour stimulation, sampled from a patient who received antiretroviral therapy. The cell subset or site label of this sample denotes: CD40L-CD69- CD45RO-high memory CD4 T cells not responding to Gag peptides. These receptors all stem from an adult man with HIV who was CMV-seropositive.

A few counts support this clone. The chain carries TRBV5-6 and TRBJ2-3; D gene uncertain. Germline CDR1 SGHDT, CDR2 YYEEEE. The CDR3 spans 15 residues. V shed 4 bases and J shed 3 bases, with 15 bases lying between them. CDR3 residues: CASSPKDKETDTQYF. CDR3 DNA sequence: TGTGCCAGCAGCCCGAAAGACAAAGAAACAGATACGCAGTATTTT.

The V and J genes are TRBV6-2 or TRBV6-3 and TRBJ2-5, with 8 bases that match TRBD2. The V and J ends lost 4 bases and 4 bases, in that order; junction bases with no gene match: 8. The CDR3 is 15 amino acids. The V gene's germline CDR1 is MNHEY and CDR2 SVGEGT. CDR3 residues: CASSFNGLAGETQYF. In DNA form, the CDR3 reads TGTGCCAGCAGTTTCAACGGACTAGCCGGAGAGACCCAGTACTTC.

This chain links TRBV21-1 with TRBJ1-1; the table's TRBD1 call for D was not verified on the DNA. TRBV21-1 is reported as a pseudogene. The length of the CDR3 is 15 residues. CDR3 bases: TGTGCCAGCCCCCTTTATCTGGGCAGGAACACTGAAGCTTTCTTT. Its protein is CASPLYLGRNTEAFF.

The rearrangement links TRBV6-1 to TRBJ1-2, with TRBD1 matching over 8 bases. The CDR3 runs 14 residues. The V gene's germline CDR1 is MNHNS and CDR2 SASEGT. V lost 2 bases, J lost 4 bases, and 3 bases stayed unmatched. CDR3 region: CASSEQGAVYGYTF. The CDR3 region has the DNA TGTGCCAGCAGTGAACAGGGGGCAGTCTATGGCTACACCTTC.

The CDR3 reads CASSSGLSPASGANVLTF. The DNA of the CDR3 is TGTGCCAGCAGCTCGGGCCTGTCCCCGGCCTCTGGGGCCAACGTCCTGACTTTC. V is TRBV7-8 and J is TRBJ2-6; D not certain. CDR3 size: 18 residues. V lost 4 bases and J lost 0, with 16 bases in between. The germline gives CDR1 SGHVS, CDR2 FQNEAQ.

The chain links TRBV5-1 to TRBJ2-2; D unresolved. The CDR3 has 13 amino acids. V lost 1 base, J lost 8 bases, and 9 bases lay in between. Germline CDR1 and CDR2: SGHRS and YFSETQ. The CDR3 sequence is CASSLKGSGELFF. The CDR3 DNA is TGCGCCAGCAGCTTGAAAGGATCGGGGGAGCTGTTTTTT.

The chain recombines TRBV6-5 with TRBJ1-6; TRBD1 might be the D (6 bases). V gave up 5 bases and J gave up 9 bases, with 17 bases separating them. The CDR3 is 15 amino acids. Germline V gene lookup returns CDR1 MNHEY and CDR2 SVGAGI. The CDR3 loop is CASSPGRQGSSPLHF. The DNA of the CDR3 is TGTGCCAGCAGTCCGGGACGCCAGGGGAGTTCACCCCTCCACTTT.

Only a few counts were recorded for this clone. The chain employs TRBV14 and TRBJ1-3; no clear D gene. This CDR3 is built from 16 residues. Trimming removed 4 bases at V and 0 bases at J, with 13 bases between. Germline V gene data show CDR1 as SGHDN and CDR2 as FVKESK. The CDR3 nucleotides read TGTGCCAGCAGCCTAGGGATGAGTTCCTCTGGAAACACCATATATTTT. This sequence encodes CASSLGMSSSGNTIYF.

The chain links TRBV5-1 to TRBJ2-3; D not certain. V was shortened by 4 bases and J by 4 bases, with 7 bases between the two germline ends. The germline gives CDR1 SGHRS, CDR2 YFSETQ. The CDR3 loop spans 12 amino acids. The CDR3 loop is CASSHGADTQYF. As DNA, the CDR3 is TGCGCCAGCAGCCATGGGGCAGATACGCAGTATTTT.

Here the CDR3 DNA reads TGTGCCAGCTCACCCTCTCGGACAGGGCTCACTGAAGCTTTCTTT. Protein: CASSPSRTGLTEAFF. This chain connects TRBV18 to TRBJ1-1; TRBD1 aligns across 8 bases. Looked up from germline, CDR1 is KGHSH and CDR2 is LQKENI. The CDR3 has 15 amino acids. Losses at the gene ends were 3 bases for V and 4 bases for J; bases not matched to a gene: 7.

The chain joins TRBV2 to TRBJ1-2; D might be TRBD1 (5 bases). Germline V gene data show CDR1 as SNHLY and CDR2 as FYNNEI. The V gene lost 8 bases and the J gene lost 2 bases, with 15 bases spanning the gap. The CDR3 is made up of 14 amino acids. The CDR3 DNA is TGTGCCAGCCACGGGGCAGGGCTAAACTATGGCTACACCTTC. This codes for CASHGAGLNYGYTF.

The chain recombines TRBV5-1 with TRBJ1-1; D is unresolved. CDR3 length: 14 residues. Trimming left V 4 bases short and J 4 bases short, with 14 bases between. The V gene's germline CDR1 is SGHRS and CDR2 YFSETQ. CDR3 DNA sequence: TGCGCCAGCAGCACCGTCACCCCGGGCACTGAAGCTTTCTTT. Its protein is CASSTVTPGTEAFF.

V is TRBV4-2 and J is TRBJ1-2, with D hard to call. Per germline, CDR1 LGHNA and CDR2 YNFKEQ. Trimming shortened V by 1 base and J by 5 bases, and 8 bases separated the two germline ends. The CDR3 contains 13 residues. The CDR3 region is CASSQVQLYGYTF. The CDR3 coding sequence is TGTGCCAGCAGCCAAGTCCAATTATATGGCTACACCTTC.

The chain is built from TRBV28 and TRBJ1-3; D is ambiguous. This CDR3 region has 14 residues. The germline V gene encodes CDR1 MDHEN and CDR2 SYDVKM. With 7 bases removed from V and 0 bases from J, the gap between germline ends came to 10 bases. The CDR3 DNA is TGTGCCAGCACAGCAGCTTACTCTGGAAACACCATATATTTT. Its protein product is CASTAAYSGNTIYF. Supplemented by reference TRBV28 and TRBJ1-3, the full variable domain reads DVKVTQSSRYLVKRTGEKVFLECVQDMDHENMFWYRQDPGLGLRLIYFSYDVKMKEKGDIPEGYSVSREKKERFSLILESASTNQTSMYLCASTAAYSGNTIYFGEGSWLTVV.

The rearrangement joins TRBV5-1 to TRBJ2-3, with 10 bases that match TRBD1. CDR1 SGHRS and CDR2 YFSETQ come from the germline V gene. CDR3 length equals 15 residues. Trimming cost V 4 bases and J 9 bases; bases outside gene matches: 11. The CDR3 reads CASSPLPGQGNTQYF. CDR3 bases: TGCGCCAGCAGCCCCCTACCGGGACAGGGGAACACGCAGTATTTT.